This entry lists 23 T cell receptor beta chains sequenced from one sample in a study of T cell responses to AZD1222 COVID-19 vaccine. Produced via immunoSEQ multiplex PCR; TCRdb's table is partial and in-frame only. The data show about 150,000 clones, around 90% seen once. The sequencing here drew on peripheral blood, taken 28 days after the second AZD1222 dose. All receptors come from an adult who received the AZD1222 COVID-19 vaccine.

The V call is TRBV18, the J call TRBJ2-1; no clear D gene. The germline V and J ends were trimmed by 0 bases and 5 bases, with 8 bases remaining between them. This CDR3 contains 14 residues. Germline V CDR1 and CDR2: KGHSH, LQKENI. CDR3 bases: TGTGCCAGCTCACCACCGCGACCTAACAATGAGCAGTTCTTC. This gives the protein CASSPPRPNNEQFF.

The rearrangement links TRBV24-1 to TRBJ1-1; 7 bases map to TRBD1. The CDR3 spans 15 residues. Per germline, CDR1 KGHDR and CDR2 SFDVKD. Unmatched junction bases numbered 6, after V lost 5 bases and J lost 1 base. In DNA form, the CDR3 reads TGTGCCACCAGTGGAACAGGGGCCCCGAACACTGAAGCTTTCTTT. Amino acid sequence: CATSGTGAPNTEAFF.

This chain connects TRBV6-6 to TRBJ1-5, with D perhaps TRBD1 (5 bases). Trimming removed 2 bases at V and 5 bases at J, with 13 bases between. The CDR3 has 15 amino acids. Germline loops: CDR1 MNHNY, CDR2 SVGAGI (reference sequence). CDR3 in amino acids: CASSYPGGWDQPQHF. CDR3 DNA sequence: TGTGCCAGCAGTTACCCCGGGGGTTGGGATCAGCCCCAGCATTTT.

The chain joins TRBV3-1 (or the pseudogene TRBV3-2) to TRBJ2-3, with D possibly matching TRBD2 (5 bases). The V gene's germline CDR1 is LGHDT and CDR2 YNNKEL (reference sequence). Trimming stripped 1 base from V and 5 bases from J, with 16 bases between. The CDR3 loop spans 16 amino acids. CDR3: CASSQVPAGEGDTQYF. The CDR3 nucleotides read TGTGCCAGCAGCCAAGTCCCAGCCGGAGAGGGAGATACGCAGTATTTT.

The chain couples TRBV29-1 to TRBJ2-1; 10 bases fit TRBD1. The CDR3 consists of 15 residues. The V gene's germline CDR1 is SQVTM and CDR2 ANQGSEA. The V and J ends lost 3 bases and 5 bases, in that order; junction bases with no gene match: 7. As DNA, the CDR3 is TGCAGCGTTGAGAGTCCGGGACAGGGGAACAATGAGCAGTTCTTC. Translating it yields CSVESPGQGNNEQFF.

The gene calls are TRBV18 and TRBJ1-3, with D possibly matching TRBD1 (5 bases). Germline V lookup: CDR1 KGHSH, CDR2 LQKENI. The CDR3 has 15 residues. Trimming stripped 0 bases from V and 0 bases from J, with 6 bases between. The CDR3, as DNA: TGTGCCAGCTCACCACCTGGGGGCTCTGGAAACACCATATATTTT. It encodes CASSPPGGSGNTIYF.

This clone was detected once. V and J are TRBV6-1 and TRBJ1-2; D ambiguous. V lost 2 bases and J lost 4, with 8 bases in between. Germline V gene data show CDR1 as MNHNS and CDR2 as SASEGT. This CDR3 contains 13 residues. CDR3: CASSEPETYGYTF. CDR3 bases: TGTGCCAGCAGTGAACCTGAGACCTATGGCTACACCTTC.

The chain carries TRBV4-1 and TRBJ2-6, with TRBD1 identical over 7 bases. CDR1 and CDR2 (germline): MGHRA, YSYEKL. J was trimmed by 2 bases and V by 0 bases; bases with no gene match: 10. The CDR3 length is 19 residues. The CDR3 DNA sequence: TGCGCCAGCAGCCAAGATTTGGGCAGGGGGAAAACTGGGGCCAACGTCCTGACTTTC. Translated: CASSQDLGRGKTGANVLTF.

The chain is built from TRBV6-5 and TRBJ1-1; tentatively, D is TRBD1 (5 bases). Trimming removed 0 bases at V and 10 bases at J, with 12 bases between. The CDR3 is 13 amino acids. Per germline, CDR1 MNHEY and CDR2 SVGAGI. The CDR3 DNA sequence: TGTGCCAGCAGTTACTCGATCGGGGGAGGAGCTTTCTTT. As protein: CASSYSIGGGAFF.

This clone has a handful of counts. The chain joins TRBV11-3 to TRBJ2-7; 10 bases match TRBD1. The J segment lost 7 bases and the V segment lost 4 bases, leaving 10 bases of the junction unmatched. Per germline, CDR1 SGHNT and CDR2 YENEEA. The CDR3 is 15 residues long. In DNA, the CDR3 is TGTGCCAGCAGCTCAGGACAGGGGGAGGTTGGTGAGCAGTACTTC. This sequence encodes CASSSGQGEVGEQYF.

The chain recombines TRBV2 with TRBJ1-5; the D is unclear. Germline CDR1 SNHLY, CDR2 FYNNEI. The V gene lost 3 bases and the J gene lost 5 bases, with 8 bases spanning the gap. CDR3 size: 13 residues. CDR3 sequence reads: CASSDNMYQPQHF. The CDR3 DNA reads as TGTGCCAGCAGTGATAACATGTATCAGCCCCAGCATTTT.

The J gene is TRBJ2-3, the V gene TRBV5-1, with D unclear. Trimming cost V 3 bases and J 6 bases, with 11 bases left between them. The CDR3 consists of 13 residues. The V gene's germline CDR1 is SGHRS and CDR2 YFSETQ. In DNA, the CDR3 is TGCGCCAGCAGCTCCGGGCTAACTGATACGCAGTATTTT. Protein product: CASSSGLTDTQYF.

V gene TRBV27 combines with J gene TRBJ2-7; D remains ambiguous. Trimming removed 2 bases at V and 3 bases at J, with 8 bases between. Germline lookup yields CDR1 MNHEY and CDR2 SMNVEV (reference sequence). The CDR3 totals 13 residues. The CDR3 spells CASSLAFDYEQYF. The CDR3 DNA is TGTGCCAGCAGTTTAGCTTTCGACTACGAGCAGTACTTC.

This clone has just one count. V usage is TRBV15 and J usage is TRBJ1-5; TRBD1 agrees at 7 bases. V was pared by 5 bases and J by 6 bases, with 7 bases of the junction left unmatched. In germline, CDR1 is LNHNV, CDR2 YYDKDF (reference sequence). The CDR3 is 14 residues long. The chain's CDR3 is CATSPGQSPQPQHF. DNA of the CDR3: TGTGCCACCAGCCCGGGACAGAGTCCTCAGCCCCAGCATTTT.

The rearrangement joins TRBV24-1 to TRBJ2-1; D gene ambiguous. CDR3 length equals 14 residues. With 4 bases removed from V and 2 bases from J, the gap between germline ends came to 8 bases. Per germline, CDR1 KGHDR and CDR2 SFDVKD. This chain's CDR3 is CATSEPPPYNEQFF. CDR3 DNA: TGTGCCACCAGTGAACCGCCCCCCTACAATGAGCAGTTCTTC.

J is TRBJ2-5 and V is TRBV10-3; 13 nucleotides agree with TRBD2. The germline V gene encodes CDR1 ENHRY and CDR2 SYGVKD. V dropped 10 bases and J dropped 3; count of bases not matched to a gene: 2. The CDR3 has 13 amino acids. The chain's CDR3 is CATGLAGKETQYF. As DNA, the CDR3 is TGTGCCACGGGACTAGCGGGAAAAGAGACCCAGTACTTC.

The chain uses TRBV4-1 and TRBJ1-2; the D gene is possibly TRBD1 (6 bases). V was cut by 0 bases and J by 4 bases, with 15 bases left in between. The germline V gene encodes CDR1 MGHRA and CDR2 YSYEKL. CDR3 length equals 16 residues. CDR3 amino acids: CASSQDKAGAGYGYTF. CDR3 DNA sequence: TGCGCCAGCAGCCAAGATAAGGCAGGGGCTGGCTATGGCTACACCTTC.

The J gene is TRBJ2-1, the V gene TRBV24-1, with D possibly matching TRBD1 (6 bases). Germline lookup yields CDR1 KGHDR and CDR2 SFDVKD. The length of the CDR3 is 15 residues. Trimming took 3 bases from V and 8 from J, leaving 16 bases between them. The DNA of the CDR3 is TGTGCCACCAGTGATCCCTCCAGGGGCAGGGATGAGCAGTTCTTC. It translates to CATSDPSRGRDEQFF.

The chain links TRBV4-1 to TRBJ2-7, with no clear D. Trimming took 1 base from V and 2 from J, leaving 9 bases between them. The CDR3 has 14 amino acids. Germline V gives CDR1 MGHRA, CDR2 YSYEKL. CDR3 protein: CASSQVSTAYEQYF. In nucleotides, the CDR3 is TGCGCCAGCAGCCAAGTCTCGACCGCCTACGAGCAGTACTTC.

The gene calls are TRBV7-9 and TRBJ1-4; D is unresolved. V was shortened by 1 base and J by 6 bases, with 6 bases between the two germline ends. CDR3 size: 13 residues. In germline, CDR1 is SEHNR, CDR2 FQNEAQ (reference sequence). CDR3 in DNA: TGTGCCAGCAGCTTAGGAGGTGATGAAAAACTGTTTTTT. Protein sequence: CASSLGGDEKLFF.

V is TRBV20-1 and J is TRBJ2-5, with 12 bases matching TRBD2. CDR1 DFQATT and CDR2 SNEGSKA come from the germline V gene (reference sequence). V was pared by 3 bases and J by 0 bases, with 2 bases of the junction left unmatched. This CDR3 spans 15 amino acids. The CDR3 coding sequence is TGCAGTGCTAGTCTAGCGGGGGGGCACCAAGAGACCCAGTACTTC. It specifies CSASLAGGHQETQYF.

This rearrangement joins TRBV27 to TRBJ1-5, with D unclear. This CDR3 has 15 amino acids. V gave up 3 bases and J gave up 0 bases, with 9 bases separating them. Per germline, CDR1 MNHEY and CDR2 SMNVEV (reference sequence). CDR3 DNA sequence: TGTGCCAGCAGTTTGAAAGCTTATAGCAATCAGCCCCAGCATTTT. Its protein is CASSLKAYSNQPQHF.

The chain has TRBV19 and TRBJ1-1, with D possibly being TRBD1 (5 bases). Germline assignment: CDR1 LNHDA and CDR2 SQIVND (reference sequence). Trimming cost V 1 base and J 6 bases, with 6 bases left between them. The CDR3 has 12 amino acids. CDR3 residues: CASSIVGAEAFF. The CDR3 DNA is TGTGCCAGTAGTATAGTAGGGGCTGAAGCTTTCTTT.